A selection of T cell receptor beta chains follows, all from one sample in a study of blood T cell repertoires in COVID-19. TCRdb's copy holds only in-frame clones and misses some; the assay was immunoSEQ multiplex PCR. The sample shows 140,000 to 150,000 clones, around 80% of them seen only once. The sequenced sample was peripheral blood. These receptors were taken from a man in his sixties with acute or convalescent COVID-19. Each CDR3 is given with its conserved first and last residue. Each record gives: clone size, V gene, J gene, D gene, CDR3 protein, CDR3 DNA. A D gene is named only where the DNA matches it firmly. Size tells how often a clone was seen (once, few, many) or the class of an expanded clone, and some rows leave it out.

abundance: .; v_gene: TRBV19; j_gene: TRBJ1-1; d_gene: TRBD1; CDR3aa: CASSGQGAGNTEAFF; CDR3nt: TGTGCCAGTAGTGGCCAGGGGGCGGGGAACACTGAAGCTTTCTTT
abundance: .; v_gene: TRBV3-1/TRBV3-2; j_gene: TRBJ2-2; d_gene: TRBD2; CDR3aa: CASSQGLAGEGELFF; CDR3nt: TGTGCCAGCAGCCAGGGACTAGCGGGAGAGGGGGAGCTGTTTTTT
abundance: few; v_gene: TRBV6-5; j_gene: TRBJ2-7; d_gene: .; CDR3aa: CASSRVSGSYEQYF; CDR3nt: TGTGCCAGCAGCCGCGTCAGCGGTTCCTACGAGCAGTACTTC
abundance: .; v_gene: TRBV7-8; j_gene: TRBJ1-6; d_gene: .; CDR3aa: CASSLGKRRRSPLHF; CDR3nt: TGTGCCAGCAGCTTAGGGAAAAGGAGGAGGTCACCCCTCCACTTT
abundance: .; v_gene: TRBV5-1; j_gene: TRBJ2-1; d_gene: .; CDR3aa: CASSLEVALSEQFF; CDR3nt: TGCGCCAGCAGCTTGGAAGTAGCGTTGAGTGAGCAGTTCTTC
abundance: .; v_gene: TRBV10-3; j_gene: TRBJ2-7; d_gene: .; CDR3aa: CAISGIEGYEQYF; CDR3nt: TGTGCCATCAGCGGGATAGAGGGCTACGAGCAGTACTTC
abundance: few; v_gene: TRBV19; j_gene: TRBJ2-7; d_gene: TRBD1; CDR3aa: CASSMGDRGYYEQYF; CDR3nt: TGTGCCAGTAGTATGGGAGACAGGGGGTACTACGAGCAGTACTTC
abundance: .; v_gene: TRBV30; j_gene: TRBJ2-7; d_gene: TRBD2; CDR3aa: CACSGAGLEQYF; CDR3nt: TGTGCCTGTTCCGGAGCGGGGCTCGAGCAGTACTTC
abundance: .; v_gene: TRBV20-1; j_gene: TRBJ1-5; d_gene: TRBD1; CDR3aa: CSASVQGGGNQPQHF; CDR3nt: TGCAGTGCTAGTGTACAGGGGGGTGGGAATCAGCCCCAGCATTTT
abundance: once; v_gene: TRBV29-1; j_gene: TRBJ2-1; d_gene: .; CDR3aa: CSVDTIYEQFF; CDR3nt: TGCAGCGTTGACACAATCTATGAGCAGTTCTTC
abundance: few; v_gene: TRBV6-5; j_gene: TRBJ2-7; d_gene: TRBD1; CDR3aa: CASRAGQEPSEQYF; CDR3nt: TGTGCCAGCAGGGCGGGACAGGAACCTTCCGAGCAGTACTTC
abundance: .; v_gene: TRBV18; j_gene: TRBJ1-5; d_gene: .; CDR3aa: CASSPRTDSNQPQHF; CDR3nt: TGTGCCAGCTCACCCCGCACAGATAGCAATCAGCCCCAGCATTTT
abundance: .; v_gene: TRBV18; j_gene: TRBJ2-1; d_gene: .; CDR3aa: CASSPGDNSYNEQFF; CDR3nt: TGTGCCAGCTCTCCAGGGGACAACTCCTACAATGAGCAGTTCTTC
abundance: .; v_gene: TRBV19; j_gene: TRBJ1-5; d_gene: .; CDR3aa: CASSRQENQPQHF; CDR3nt: TGTGCCAGTAGTAGACAGGAGAATCAGCCCCAGCATTTT
abundance: few; v_gene: TRBV9; j_gene: TRBJ2-7; d_gene: TRBD2; CDR3aa: CASSPTAGGSYEQYF; CDR3nt: TGTGCCAGCAGCCCCACAGCGGGGGGCTCCTACGAGCAGTACTTC
abundance: .; v_gene: TRBV5-5; j_gene: TRBJ1-6; d_gene: TRBD1; CDR3aa: CASIPTGTNSPLHF; CDR3nt: TGTGCCAGCATCCCGACAGGGACTAATTCACCCCTCCACTTT
abundance: .; v_gene: TRBV6-5; j_gene: TRBJ2-3; d_gene: .; CDR3aa: CASSHTDTQYF; CDR3nt: TGTGCCAGCAGTCACACAGATACGCAGTATTTT